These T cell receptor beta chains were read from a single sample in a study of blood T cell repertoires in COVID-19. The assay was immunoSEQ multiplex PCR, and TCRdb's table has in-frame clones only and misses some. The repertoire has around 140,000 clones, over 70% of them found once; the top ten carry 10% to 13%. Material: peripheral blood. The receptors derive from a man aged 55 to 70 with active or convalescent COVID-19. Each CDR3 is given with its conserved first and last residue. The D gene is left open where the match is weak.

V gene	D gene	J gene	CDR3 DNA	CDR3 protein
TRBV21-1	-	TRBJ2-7	TGTGCCAGCAGCAAATCCGTGCAGCGTGAGGATCCCTCCTACGAGCAGTACTTC	CASSKSVQREDPSYEQYF
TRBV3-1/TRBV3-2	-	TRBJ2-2	TGTGCCAGCAGCGCCTTAACAGGGAACACCGGGGAGCTGTTTTTT	CASSALTGNTGELFF
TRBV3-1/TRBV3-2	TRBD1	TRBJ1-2	TGTGCCAGCAGCCAAGGGCAGGGGGCTAACGGCTACACCTTC	CASSQGQGANGYTF
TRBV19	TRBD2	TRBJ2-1	TGTGCCAGTAGTACTCGGACTAGCGGGAGGGCCGGGAATGAGCAGTTCTTC	CASSTRTSGRAGNEQFF
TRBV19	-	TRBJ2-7	TGTGCCAGTAGTATAGTGGGCACTTCCTACGAGCAGTACTTC	CASSIVGTSYEQYF
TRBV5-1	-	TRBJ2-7	TGCGCCAGCAGCTTGAGGGGCAGGGCGCAACACGAGCAGTACTTC	CASSLRGRAQHEQYF
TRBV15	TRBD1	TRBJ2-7	TGTGCCACCAGTAACCGGGACAGGCCCTACGAGCAGTACTTC	CATSNRDRPYEQYF
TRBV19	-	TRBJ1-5	TGTGCCAGTACCGCAGGCTATAGCAATCAGCCCCAGCATTTT	CASTAGYSNQPQHF
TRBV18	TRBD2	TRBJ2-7	TGTGCCAGCTCACCACCGAACTTAGCGGGAGGACGGTACGAGCAGTACTTC	CASSPPNLAGGRYEQYF
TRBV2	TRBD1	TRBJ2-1	TGTGCCAGCAGTGGCCCCCGGGACAGAGAAGATGAGCAGTTCTTC	CASSGPRDREDEQFF
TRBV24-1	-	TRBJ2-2	TGTGCCACCAGTGGAGGGTCCGGGGAGCTGTTTTTT	CATSGGSGELFF
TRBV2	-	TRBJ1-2	TGTGCCAGCGGTGACACGGAGATCTATGGCTACACCTTC	CASGDTEIYGYTF
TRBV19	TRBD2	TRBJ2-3	TGTGCCAGTAGTGCCGCTACTAGCGGCAGCACAGATACGCAGTATTTT	CASSAATSGSTDTQYF
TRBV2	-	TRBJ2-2	TGTGCCAGCAGGGATTCAACAGGGTTGGCCGGGGAGCTGTTTTTT	CASRDSTGLAGELFF
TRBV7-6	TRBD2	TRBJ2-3	TGTGCCAGCAGCTTAGCTTCTAGCGGGTTCAGCACAGATACGCAGTATTTT	CASSLASSGFSTDTQYF
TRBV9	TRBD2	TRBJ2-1	TGTGCCAGCAGCTTAATTCCCCCTAGCGGGGGCTCCTACAATGAGCAGTTCTTC	CASSLIPPSGGSYNEQFF
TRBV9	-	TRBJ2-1	TGTGCCAGCAGCGTAGTGGAGCGGGAGCAGTTCTTC	CASSVVEREQFF
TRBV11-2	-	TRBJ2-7	TGTGCCAGCAGCTTAGCCCGGTCCTACGAGCAGTACTTC	CASSLARSYEQYF
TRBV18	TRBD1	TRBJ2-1	TGTGCCAGCTCACCATCCGGGACAGAAGTAGAGGAGCAGTTCTTC	CASSPSGTEVEEQFF
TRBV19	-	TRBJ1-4	TGTGCCAGTAAATGGGGCAAGGAAAAACTGTTTTTT	CASKWGKEKLFF